The 26 T cell receptor beta chains below come from one sample, sequenced in a study of glioma-infiltrating T cells after dendritic cell vaccination. Only in-frame clones appear in the TCRdb table, and some are missing; sequencing was by immunoSEQ multiplex PCR. The sample yields 85,000 to 100,000 clones, 80% seen once. As to time point: after dendritic cell vaccination, including at tumor progression/relapse. Material: blood, obtained after dendritic cell vaccination. Receptor source: a human donor with glioblastoma.

This chain joins TRBV2 and TRBJ1-2; 7 bases line up with TRBD1. CDR3 size: 12 residues. With V trimmed by 6 bases and J by 7 bases, 5 bases remained unmatched. From germline, CDR1 is SNHLY and CDR2 FYNNEI. The CDR3 region is CASSQGVFGYTF. Written as DNA, the CDR3 is TGTGCCAGCAGCCAGGGGGTCTTTGGCTACACCTTC.

The V call is TRBV10-2, the J call TRBJ2-7; 8 positions match TRBD1. CDR1 and CDR2 from the germline V gene are WSHSY and SAAADI. The CDR3 length is 17 residues. Trimming removed 3 bases from V and 1 base from J; junction bases left unmatched: 11. DNA for the CDR3: TGCGCCAGCAGTGATCCCGGGGGCAGGGGGCAATCCTACGAGCAGTACTTC. The encoded protein is CASSDPGGRGQSYEQYF.

The chain combines TRBV9 with TRBJ2-2; D possibly corresponds to TRBD2 (5 bases). This CDR3 spans 16 amino acids. Trimming removed 3 bases from V and 0 bases from J, with 12 bases in between. Germline lookup yields CDR1 SGDLS and CDR2 YYNGEE. CDR3 bases: TGTGCCAGCAGCGCCCCAGCGGAAGCGAACACCGGGGAGCTGTTTTTT. It translates to CASSAPAEANTGELFF.

The chain uses TRBV7-6 and TRBJ2-5; TRBD1 agrees at 7 bases. There are 14 residues in the CDR3. Unmatched junction bases numbered 10, after V lost 5 bases and J lost 7 bases. Germline CDR1 is SGHVS and CDR2 is FNYEAQ. The CDR3 region is CASSAQQGRGTQYF. The DNA of the CDR3 is TGTGCCAGCAGCGCCCAACAGGGGAGAGGGACCCAGTACTTC.

The V call is TRBV9, the J call TRBJ2-7; TRBD2 matches at 8 bases. V dropped 4 bases and J dropped 6; count of bases not matched to a gene: 12. The CDR3 consists of 15 residues. The germline V gene encodes CDR1 SGDLS and CDR2 YYNGEE. In DNA, the CDR3 is TGTGCCAGCAGCTTCCCCGGGAGGGCCTTCGGCGAGCAGTACTTC. Translation: CASSFPGRAFGEQYF.

Only one count was recorded for this clone. V is TRBV18 and J is TRBJ1-2; D possibly corresponds to TRBD1 (5 bases). The V gene lost 3 bases and the J gene lost 4 bases, with 15 bases spanning the gap. Per the germline V gene, CDR1 is KGHSH and CDR2 is LQKENI. CDR3 size: 15 residues. CDR3 bases: TGTGCCAGCTCACCCCTGTCAGACAGCCGCTATGGCTACACCTTC. Translating gives CASSPLSDSRYGYTF.

The rearrangement joins TRBV12-5 to TRBJ2-3; 15 positions match TRBD2. Per germline, CDR1 LGHNT and CDR2 FRNRAP. CDR3 length equals 17 residues. Losses at the gene ends were 1 base for V and 3 bases for J; bases not matched to a gene: 2. The CDR3 here is CASGLGGTSGGTDTQYF. CDR3 bases: TGTGCTAGTGGTTTGGGAGGGACTAGCGGGGGGACAGATACGCAGTATTTT.

This chain connects TRBV5-1 to TRBJ2-2; 9 bases map to TRBD1. J gave up 7 bases and V 7 bases, and 8 bases lay outside the gene matches. The CDR3 consists of 14 residues. Per the germline V gene, CDR1 is SGHRS and CDR2 is YFSETQ. The CDR3 region has the DNA TGCGCCAGCTCCTGGACAGGGGTTATCGGGGAGCTGTTTTTT. This encodes CASSWTGVIGELFF.

The chain has TRBV5-4 and TRBJ1-6; tentatively, D is TRBD1 (5 bases). This CDR3 contains 15 residues. CDR1 and CDR2 from the germline V gene are SGHNT and YYREEE (reference sequence). Trimming left V 1 base short and J 7 bases short, with 12 bases between. This chain's CDR3 is CASSLSPGRNSPLHF. CDR3 nucleotide sequence: TGTGCCAGCAGCTTGTCTCCAGGGCGAAATTCACCCCTCCACTTT.

The rearrangement uses TRBV6-6 and TRBJ2-7; D not resolved. CDR3 length equals 13 residues. V lost 7 bases and J lost 3, with 13 bases in between. In germline, CDR1 is MNHNY, CDR2 SVGAGI (reference sequence). The CDR3 reads CASTPLGGYEQYF. DNA for the CDR3: TGTGCCAGCACCCCCCTAGGTGGCTACGAGCAGTACTTC.

This chain links TRBV7-2 with TRBJ2-1; 8 bases match TRBD2. V trimming: 5 bases; J trimming: 8 bases; junction bases outside the gene matches: 5. Germline loops: CDR1 SGHTA, CDR2 FQGNSA. This CDR3 spans 13 amino acids. CDR3 DNA: TGTGCCAGCAGCCGAGCGGGAGTTTATGAGCAGTTCTTC. Translated, it gives CASSRAGVYEQFF.

The CDR3 loop is CSARGQFEAFF. As DNA, the CDR3 is TGCAGTGCTAGAGGACAGTTTGAAGCTTTCTTT. The chain employs TRBV20-1 and TRBJ1-1; weak D call: TRBD1 (5 bases). V was cut by 1 base and J by 7 bases, with 7 bases left in between. Germline assignment: CDR1 DFQATT and CDR2 SNEGSKA (reference sequence). CDR3 length: 11 residues.

The CDR3 reads CASSPGLAGETQYF. The CDR3 DNA reads TGCGCCAGCAGCCCGGGACTAGCGGGAGAGACCCAGTACTTC. V usage is TRBV5-1 and J usage is TRBJ2-5, with 12 bases fitting TRBD2. Germline CDR1 reads SGHRS; CDR2 reads YFSETQ. V lost 4 bases to trimming and J lost 4 bases; unmatched junction nucleotides: 2. The CDR3 consists of 14 residues.

V is TRBV9 and J is TRBJ2-5; D remains unclear. Germline CDR1 is SGDLS and CDR2 is YYNGEE. V gave up 0 bases and J gave up 2 bases, with 5 bases separating them. The CDR3 spans 13 residues. The CDR3, as DNA: TGTGCCAGCAGCGTAGGCCAGCAAGAGACCCAGTACTTC. Amino acid sequence: CASSVGQQETQYF.

The V call is TRBV14, the J call TRBJ1-2; 8 nucleotides line up with TRBD1. The CDR3 loop spans 15 amino acids. The V and J ends lost 5 bases and 5 bases, in that order; junction bases with no gene match: 10. Per germline, CDR1 SGHDN and CDR2 FVKESK. CDR3 sequence (DNA): TGTGCCAGCAGCAGTTTGGCAGGGGGCTCTTATGGCTACACCTTC. Protein sequence: CASSSLAGGSYGYTF.

The V gene is TRBV7-2, the J gene TRBJ1-6, with TRBD1 matching over 9 bases. CDR3 length: 15 amino acids. V trimming: 5 bases; J trimming: 6 bases; junction bases outside the gene matches: 5. From germline, CDR1 is SGHTA and CDR2 FQGNSA. The CDR3, as DNA: TGTGCCAGCAGCCCCCTGACAGGGGGTAATTCACCCCTCCACTTT. Amino acids: CASSPLTGGNSPLHF. The full variable domain, with the rest looked up from reference TRBV7-2 and TRBJ1-6, is GAGVSQSPSNKVTEKGKDVELRCDPISGHTALYWYRQSLGQGLEFLIYFQGNSAPDKSGLPSDRFSAERTGGSVSTLTIQRTQQEDSAVYLCASSPLTGGNSPLHFGNGTRLTVT.

This clone was seen just once. J is TRBJ2-1 and V is TRBV11-3, with 8 nucleotides matching TRBD1. The CDR3 consists of 15 residues. Germline V gene data show CDR1 as SGHNT and CDR2 as YENEEA. With V trimmed by 5 bases and J by 3 bases, 6 bases remained unmatched. Here the CDR3 reads CASSLGQGNYNEQFF. Written as DNA, the CDR3 is TGTGCCAGCAGCCTAGGACAGGGCAACTACAATGAGCAGTTCTTC.

This chain joins TRBV30 and TRBJ2-7; TRBD2 agrees at 7 bases. This CDR3 comprises 14 residues. CDR1 GTSNPN and CDR2 SVGIG come from the germline V gene (reference sequence). V trimming: 3 bases; J trimming: 4 bases; junction bases outside the gene matches: 9. Here the CDR3 reads CAWRGAPAGYEQYF. DNA of the CDR3: TGTGCCTGGAGAGGGGCGCCAGCGGGGTACGAGCAGTACTTC.

The chain links TRBV30 to TRBJ1-5; D is undetermined. Germline values: CDR1 GTSNPN, CDR2 SVGIG (reference sequence). V lost 0 bases to trimming and J lost 5 bases, with 5 bases between them. This CDR3 has 12 residues. This CDR3 is CAWSVRDQPQHF. The CDR3 DNA sequence: TGTGCCTGGAGTGTACGGGATCAGCCCCAGCATTTT.

V is TRBV28 and J is TRBJ2-2; D unresolved. The CDR3 totals 13 residues. With 6 bases removed from V and 3 bases from J, the gap between germline ends came to 8 bases. Germline CDR1 and CDR2: MDHEN and SYDVKM. The CDR3 DNA follows: TGTGCCAGCAGACAAACCTACACCGGGGAGCTGTTTTTT. Amino acids: CASRQTYTGELFF.

This clone occurred a few times. CDR3 protein: CAISVAGAQETQYF. The CDR3, as DNA: TGTGCCATCAGCGTAGCGGGGGCCCAAGAGACCCAGTACTTC. The chain combines TRBV10-3 with TRBJ2-5; 9 bases line up with TRBD2. The germline V gene encodes CDR1 ENHRY and CDR2 SYGVKD. V gave up 6 bases and J gave up 1 base; unmatched junction bases: 3. The CDR3 totals 14 residues.

The CDR3 coding sequence is TGTGCCAGTAGTTGGACTCATGGCTCTGGAAACACCATATATTTT. Translated: CASSWTHGSGNTIYF. This chain uses TRBV19 with TRBJ1-3; D call uncertain. Trimming removed 5 bases at V and 0 bases at J, with 11 bases between. Germline V gene sequence: CDR1 LNHDA, CDR2 SQIVND (reference sequence). This CDR3 has 15 residues.

The chain employs TRBV18 and TRBJ2-5; 10 nucleotides agree with TRBD1. Germline assignment: CDR1 KGHSH and CDR2 LQKENI. Trimming took 2 bases from V and 5 from J; bases not matched to a gene: 8. The CDR3 has 16 amino acids. The CDR3 coding sequence is TGTGCCAGCTCACCAATGGGACAGGGGATTTCGGAGACCCAGTACTTC. Translated: CASSPMGQGISETQYF.

This chain links TRBV5-1 with TRBJ2-5, with 15 bases identical to TRBD2. CDR3 length: 16 amino acids. After removal of 4 bases from V and 6 bases from J, the junction contained 7 bases not matched to a gene. Germline lookup yields CDR1 SGHRS and CDR2 YFSETQ. The CDR3 protein is CASSTGLAGGLKTQYF. For the CDR3, the DNA is TGCGCCAGCAGCACCGGACTAGCGGGGGGGCTTAAGACCCAGTACTTC.

V usage is TRBV5-1 and J usage is TRBJ2-7; D not certain. The germline gives CDR1 SGHRS, CDR2 YFSETQ. The CDR3 has 15 amino acids. Trimming took 1 base from V and 0 from J, leaving 11 bases between them. The CDR3 nucleotides read TGCGCCAGCAGCTTGAGAGCTGTCTACTCCTACGAGCAGTACTTC. The encoded protein is CASSLRAVYSYEQYF.

The rearrangement links TRBV6-6 to TRBJ1-2; possibly TRBD1 for D (5 bases). There are 16 residues in the CDR3. Germline CDR1 MNHNY, CDR2 SVGAGI (reference sequence). V shed 2 bases and J shed 5 bases, with 18 bases lying between them. CDR3 sequence (DNA): TGTGCCAGCAGTTACGACCTCGGGCTCCGACAGTATGGCTACACCTTC. It specifies CASSYDLGLRQYGYTF.